The 2 T cell receptor beta chains presented below share a single source sample, sequenced in a study of tumor-infiltrating lymphocytes in primary liver carcinoma. Unsorted whole blood supplied the RNA, and germline DNA was extracted too. Researchers generated TCR beta cDNA from about 500 ng of total RNA, relying on a constant-region primer. Modified slightly, ARM-PCR produced TCR beta libraries over three nested multiplex PCR rounds. In the first two PCR rounds, TRBV1-TRBV30 forward primers were paired with a C-beta reverse primer, and each round lasted 10 cycles. TCRdb used MiXCR to reprocess the multiplex PCR reads, holding one entry per CDR3 protein. The sample carries hundreds of thousands of distinct CDR3 sequences, roughly three fifths recorded once. The sequenced material came from peripheral blood. The receptors were gathered from a woman in her twenties or thirties with primary liver carcinoma and hepatitis B virus infection.

J is TRBJ2-7 and V is TRBV6-6; 8 bases match TRBD1. CDR1 MNHNY and CDR2 SVGAGI come from the germline V gene (reference sequence). With V trimmed by 8 bases and J by 2 bases, 5 bases remained unmatched. The CDR3 has 13 residues. CDR3 in amino acids: CASRSGQAYEQYF. CDR3 coding DNA: TGTGCCAGCCGGTCGGGACAGGCCTACGAGCAGTACTTC.

In its sample, this clonotype was seen a few times. CDR3 coding DNA: TGTGCCACCAGTGAAGTACCAGAGAACACCGGGGAGCTGTTTTTT. Protein product: CATSEVPENTGELFF. This chain links TRBV24-1 with TRBJ2-2; the D is unclear. The CDR3 is made up of 15 amino acids. CDR1 and CDR2 from the germline V gene are KGHDR and SFDVKD. Trimming cost V 4 bases and J 1 base, with 9 bases left between them.